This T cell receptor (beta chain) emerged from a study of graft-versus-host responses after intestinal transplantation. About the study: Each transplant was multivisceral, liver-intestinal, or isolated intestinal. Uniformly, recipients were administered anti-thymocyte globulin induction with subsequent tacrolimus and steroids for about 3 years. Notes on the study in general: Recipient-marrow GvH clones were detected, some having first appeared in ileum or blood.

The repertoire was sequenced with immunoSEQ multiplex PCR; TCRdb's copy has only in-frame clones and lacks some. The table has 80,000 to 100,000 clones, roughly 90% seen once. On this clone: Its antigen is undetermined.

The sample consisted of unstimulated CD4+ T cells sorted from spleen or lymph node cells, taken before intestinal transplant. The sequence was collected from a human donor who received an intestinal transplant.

The CDR3 loop reads CATSRTTGPAGAQPQHF. The CDR3, as DNA: TGTGCCACCAGCAGAACGACAGGTCCAGCTGGGGCTCAGCCCCAGCATTTT. The genes are TRBV15 and TRBJ1-5, with a weak D call TRBD1 (6 bases). Trimming left V 2 bases short and J 6 bases short, with 20 bases between. CDR1 and CDR2 (germline): LNHNV, YYDKDF (reference sequence). The CDR3 consists of 17 residues.